This TCR beta chain emerged from a study of OX40 agonist ivuxolimab in advanced cancers. The overall study: Among those enrolled, mean age was roughly 55 years (range about 23 to 79) and roughly 84% were male.

V was cut by 5 bases and J by 10 bases, with 14 bases left in between. This CDR3 spans 13 amino acids. CDR1 and CDR2 from the germline V gene are SGHTA and FQGNSA. Here immunoSEQ multiplex PCR was the method, and the copy in TCRdb shows in-frame clones only, minus some. The sample holds about 34,000 clones, 82% seen once. The TCR comes from an adult with an advanced solid tumor such as melanoma, head and neck, liver or kidney cancer. This specimen was CD4+ or CD8+ T cells sorted from blood, taken in a trial of the OX40 agonist ivuxolimab. The genes are TRBV7-2 and TRBJ1-4, with D hard to call. The DNA for the CDR3 is TGTGCCAGCAGCATTTTGTCGGTCGGAAAACTGTTTTTT. Translating it yields CASSILSVGKLFF.